The TCR beta chain under discussion was sequenced for a study of OX40 agonist ivuxolimab in advanced cancers. Background on the study: Participants averaged 60 years of age (range roughly 23 to 90) and were about 85% male.

Study findings and constraints: In CD8+ T cells, expanded clones were on average more numerous than in CD4+.

In regard to this clone: Antigen: not known.

This CDR3 has 14 residues. The ends were cut back, 2 bases at V and 7 bases at J, with 9 bases in the middle. Germline CDR1 reads LGHNA; CDR2 reads YSLEER. The table came from immunoSEQ multiplex PCR; TCRdb's copy has only in-frame clones and leaves some out. This sample has approximately 30,000 clones, with roughly 90% found just once. The receptor's source is an adult with an advanced solid tumor such as melanoma, head and neck, liver or kidney cancer. Sequenced here: CD4+ or CD8+ T cells sorted from blood, sampled in a trial of the OX40 agonist ivuxolimab. The J gene is TRBJ1-6, the V gene TRBV4-3, with D possibly matching TRBD1 (5 bases). The CDR3, as DNA: TGCGCCAGCAGCCAATTCGGGGGAAATTCACCCCTCCACTTT. This encodes CASSQFGGNSPLHF.